A single sample is the source of the 16 T cell receptor beta chains below, sequenced in a study of CD8+CD57+ T cells in acquired aplastic anemia. Genomic DNA, serving as template, underwent TCR beta VDJ and CDR3 profiling. Via MiXCR, TCRdb re-called the reads, giving one row per CDR3 protein. Of 250,000 to 300,000 distinct CDR3 sequences in the sample, around three fifths are singletons; the top ten hold 8%. Sequenced: sorted CD4+, CD8+, or CD8+CD57+ T cells (not recorded which) from PBMCs. These receptors were obtained from a human donor with severe aplastic anemia or a healthy control (not recorded which).

The chain recombines TRBV7-9 with TRBJ1-5, with 7 nucleotides matching TRBD1. Unmatched junction bases numbered 4, after V lost 4 bases and J lost 4 bases. Looked up from germline, CDR1 is SEHNR and CDR2 is FQNEAQ (reference sequence). The CDR3 has 14 amino acids. The CDR3, as DNA: TGTGCCAGCAGCTCACAGGGGACTAATCAGCCCCAGCATTTT. Protein: CASSSQGTNQPQHF. Based on the CDR3 plus reference TRBV7-9 and TRBJ1-5, the full variable domain is DTGVSQNPRHKITKRGQNVTFRCDPISEHNRLYWYRQTLGQGPEFLTYFQNEAQLEKSRLLSDRFSAERPKGSFSTLEIQRTEQGDSAMYLCASSSQGTNQPQHFGDGTRLSIL.

The gene calls are TRBV7-2 and TRBJ2-7; TRBD2 might be the D (6 bases). This CDR3 spans 17 amino acids. Germline assignment: CDR1 SGHTA and CDR2 FQGNSA. Trimming removed 1 base from V and 7 bases from J, with 23 bases in between. CDR3 coding DNA: TGTGCCAGCAGCTTAGTGTGGGGGGTGGGGGGAACGGGGGAGCAGTACTTC. The encoded protein is CASSLVWGVGGTGEQYF.

This sequence joins TRBV5-5 and TRBJ2-7, with 11 bases identical to TRBD2. The CDR3 contains 14 residues. The germline V gene has CDR1 SGHKS and CDR2 YYEKEE (reference sequence). J gave up 4 bases and V 4 bases, and 4 bases lay outside the gene matches. The CDR3 DNA reads as TGTGCCAGCAGCAATAGCGGGGGGGAGTACGAGCAGTACTTC. Its translation: CASSNSGGEYEQYF.

The chain has TRBV7-2 and TRBJ2-5; the D gene could be TRBD1 or TRBD2 (5 bases each). CDR1 is SGHTA, CDR2 FQGNSA, per germline. Trimming cost V 5 bases and J 2 bases, with 12 bases left between them. The CDR3 consists of 14 residues. The DNA of the CDR3 is TGTGCCAGCAGCACCTCGTGGGGGCAAGAGACCCAGTACTTC. Translated: CASSTSWGQETQYF. The variable domain in full, with the rest retrieved from reference TRBV7-2 and TRBJ2-5, is GAGVSQSPSNKVTEKGKDVELRCDPISGHTALYWYRQSLGQGLEFLIYFQGNSAPDKSGLPSDRFSAERTGGSVSTLTIQRTQQEDSAVYLCASSTSWGQETQYFGPGTRLLVL.

This clonotype has just a few counts. V and J are TRBV9 and TRBJ2-3; D may be TRBD2 (5 bases). The CDR3 sequence is 14 residues long. Germline CDR1 reads SGDLS; CDR2 reads YYNGEE. V was clipped by 2 bases and J by 4 bases, with 11 bases between them. The CDR3 DNA reads TGTGCCAGCAGCGTTCCCGACGGGGCAGATACGCAGTATTTT. Its translation: CASSVPDGADTQYF.

The chain links TRBV5-5 to TRBJ1-5; D unclear. CDR1 is SGHKS, CDR2 YYEKEE, per germline (reference sequence). V lost 1 base, J lost 4 bases, and 3 bases lay in between. The CDR3 contains 12 residues. The CDR3 nucleotides are TGTGCCAGCAGCTTGACAAATCAGCCCCAGCATTTT. It specifies CASSLTNQPQHF.

The chain carries TRBV15 and TRBJ2-3; 8 nucleotides line up with TRBD2. With 0 bases clipped from V and 5 bases from J, the junction kept 4 bases outside the gene matches. The length of the CDR3 is 15 residues. The V gene's germline CDR1 is LNHNV and CDR2 YYDKDF (reference sequence). As DNA, the CDR3 is TGTGCCACCAGCAGAGAAGCGGGGGCGAAAGATACGCAGTATTTT. It codes for CATSREAGAKDTQYF. Full variable domain (outside the CDR3, taken from reference TRBV15 and TRBJ2-3): DAMVIQNPRYQVTQFGKPVTLSCSQTLNHNVMYWYQQKSSQAPKLLFHYYDKDFNNEADTPDNFQSRRPNTSFCFLDIRSPGLGDTAMYLCATSREAGAKDTQYFGPGTRLTVL.

This rearrangement joins TRBV29-1 to TRBJ2-2; 8 nucleotides align to TRBD1. Per the germline V gene, CDR1 is SQVTM and CDR2 is ANQGSEA. CDR3 length equals 15 residues. Losses at the gene ends were 2 bases for V and 5 bases for J; bases not matched to a gene: 7. The CDR3 nucleotides are TGCAGCGTTGAACTTTGGACAGGGAGTACCGGGGAGCTGTTTTTT. Protein: CSVELWTGSTGELFF.

This clonotype was seen at least ten times. The CDR3, as DNA: TGCAGTGCAAGTCCGGGACCGACCTCTGGAAACACCATATATTTT. It is translated as CSASPGPTSGNTIYF. This chain links TRBV20-1 with TRBJ1-3, with D possibly matching TRBD1 (5 bases). V lost 6 bases and J lost 0, with 15 bases in between. The CDR3 is made up of 15 amino acids. CDR1 and CDR2 (germline): DFQATT, SNEGSKA (reference sequence).

J is TRBJ2-1 and V is TRBV9; TRBD2 matches at 7 bases. CDR3 size: 13 residues. Germline V lookup: CDR1 SGDLS, CDR2 YYNGEE. V shed 7 bases, J shed 1 base, and the junction held 2 bases outside the gene matches. The chain's CDR3 is CASGGVSYNEQFF. CDR3 bases: TGTGCCAGCGGGGGGGTTTCCTACAATGAGCAGTTCTTC. The full variable domain, completed using reference TRBV9 and TRBJ2-1, is DSGVTQTPKHLITATGQRVTLRCSPRSGDLSVYWYQQSLDQGLQFLIQYYNGEERAKGNILERFSAQQFPDLHSELNLSSLELGDSALYFCASGGVSYNEQFFGPGTRLTVL.

This rearrangement joins TRBV5-1 to TRBJ2-2, with TRBD1 matching over 9 bases. V shed 4 bases, J shed 3 bases, and the junction held 7 bases outside the gene matches. The germline gives CDR1 SGHRS, CDR2 YFSETQ. The CDR3 is 16 amino acids. The CDR3 DNA is TGCGCCAGCAGCCCCTGGACAGGGGCCCACACCGGGGAGCTGTTTTTT. It yields the protein CASSPWTGAHTGELFF.

Ten or more counts support this clonotype. V gene TRBV20-1 combines with J gene TRBJ1-4, with a possible D match to TRBD1 (5 bases). Germline loops: CDR1 DFQATT, CDR2 SNEGSKA (reference sequence). This CDR3 is built from 14 residues. Trimming shortened V by 6 bases and J by 7 bases, and 18 bases separated the two germline ends. The DNA for the CDR3 is TGCAGTGCAGCGTCGCCCGGGGGTTTTGAAAAACTGTTTTTT. It codes for CSAASPGGFEKLFF.

V gene TRBV24-1 combines with J gene TRBJ2-1; unclear D gene. The CDR3 has 16 amino acids. Germline CDR1 and CDR2: KGHDR and SFDVKD. V was cut by 4 bases and J by 0 bases, with 12 bases left in between. The CDR3 sequence is CATSDSEASSYNEQFF. The CDR3 DNA reads as TGTGCCACCAGTGACAGTGAGGCTAGCTCCTACAATGAGCAGTTCTTC.

Only one count was recorded for this clonotype. The junction differs from germline at one of its ends, possibly a read error. The chain is built from TRBV11-1 and TRBJ2-7; TRBD1 agrees at 9 bases. The CDR3 totals 15 residues. Germline V gene lookup returns CDR1 SGHAT and CDR2 FQDESV (reference sequence). The CDR3 DNA sequence: TGTGCCAGCAGCTTAGAACAGGGGGCCGTCTACGAGCGGTACTTC. Its translation is CASSLEQGAVYERYF.

This sequence joins TRBV10-3 and TRBJ1-1; no clear D. The CDR3 runs to 13 residues. The germline V gene has CDR1 ENHRY and CDR2 SYGVKD. V was pared by 3 bases and J by 4 bases, with 9 bases between. CDR3 protein: CAISEQSATEAFF. CDR3 nucleotide sequence: TGTGCCATCAGTGAACAGTCCGCCACTGAAGCTTTCTTT.

This sequence joins TRBV25-1 and TRBJ2-1; a possible D gene is TRBD1 (5 bases). V was shortened by 10 bases and J by 0 bases, with 13 bases between the two germline ends. The CDR3 covers 14 residues. Germline assignment: CDR1 MGHDK and CDR2 SYGVNS. DNA for the CDR3: TGTGCCACCACTGGGGCTAGCTCCTACAATGAGCAGTTCTTC. This translates into CATTGASSYNEQFF.